This T cell receptor beta chain is drawn from a study of technical replicates of blood from a handful of donors. Measured with immunoSEQ multiplex PCR; TCRdb has only the in-frame clones, and not every one. The sample holds around 78,000 clones, around 94% seen once. The length of the CDR3 is 15 residues. The V gene's germline CDR1 is LNHDA and CDR2 SQIVND (reference sequence). V was trimmed by 1 base and J by 4 bases, leaving 14 bases between them. Sequenced: T cells isolated from PBMCs. The rearrangement joins TRBV19 to TRBJ2-7, with D maybe TRBD1 (6 bases). This TCR was sampled from a human donor in good health. The CDR3 nucleotides are TGTGCCAGTAGTATAGGCTACCAAGGGGGTTACGAGCAGTACTTC. This encodes CASSIGYQGGYEQYF. Variable domain in full (rest from reference TRBV19 and TRBJ2-7): DGGITQSPKYLFRKEGQNVTLSCEQNLNHDAMYWYRQDPGQGLRLIYYSQIVNDFQKGDIAEGYSVSREKKESFPLTVTSAQKNPTAFYLCASSIGYQGGYEQYFGPGTRLTVT.